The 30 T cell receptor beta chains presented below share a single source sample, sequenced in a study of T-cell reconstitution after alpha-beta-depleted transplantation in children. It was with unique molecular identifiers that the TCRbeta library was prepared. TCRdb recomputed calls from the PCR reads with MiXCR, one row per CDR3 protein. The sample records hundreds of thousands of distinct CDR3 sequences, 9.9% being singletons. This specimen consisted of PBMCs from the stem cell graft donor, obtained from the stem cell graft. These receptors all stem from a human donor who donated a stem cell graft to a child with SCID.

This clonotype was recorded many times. In DNA form, the CDR3 reads TGTGCCAGCAGCTTAGCGGCTAGGCCCCAGGAGCAGTTCTTC. Residues: CASSLAARPQEQFF. The V call is TRBV7-7, the J call TRBJ2-1; no clear D gene. This CDR3 spans 14 amino acids. Germline CDR1 and CDR2: SSHAT and FNYEAQ (reference sequence). V was shortened by 0 bases and J by 10 bases, with 13 bases between the two germline ends.

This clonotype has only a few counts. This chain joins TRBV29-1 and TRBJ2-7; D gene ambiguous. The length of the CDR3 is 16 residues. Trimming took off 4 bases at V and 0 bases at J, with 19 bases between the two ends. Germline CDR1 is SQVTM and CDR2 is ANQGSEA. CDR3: CSVVFPFSLSSYEQYF. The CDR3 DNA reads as TGCAGCGTTGTATTCCCATTCAGCCTGAGCTCCTACGAGCAGTACTTC.

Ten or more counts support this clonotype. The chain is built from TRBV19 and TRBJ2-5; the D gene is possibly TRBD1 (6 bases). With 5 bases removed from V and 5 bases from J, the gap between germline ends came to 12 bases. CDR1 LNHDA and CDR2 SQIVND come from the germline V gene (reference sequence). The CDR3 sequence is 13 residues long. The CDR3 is CASSGQGRETQYF. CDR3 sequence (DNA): TGTGCCAGTAGTGGCCAGGGGCGGGAGACCCAGTACTTC.

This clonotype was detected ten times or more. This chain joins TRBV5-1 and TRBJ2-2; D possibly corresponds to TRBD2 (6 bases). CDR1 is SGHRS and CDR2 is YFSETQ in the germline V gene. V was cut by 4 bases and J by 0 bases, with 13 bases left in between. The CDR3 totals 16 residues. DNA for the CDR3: TGCGCCAGCAGCGGAGGGATGGGCGCGAACACCGGGGAGCTGTTTTTT. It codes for CASSGGMGANTGELFF.

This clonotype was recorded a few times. CDR3 bases: TGCGCCAGCAGCTGGACTCAGAATTACGAGCAGTACTTC. Translation gives CASSWTQNYEQYF. The chain recombines TRBV5-1 with TRBJ2-7; a possible D gene is TRBD2 (5 bases). The germline gives CDR1 SGHRS, CDR2 YFSETQ. The V end was cut by 3 bases, the J end by 4 bases, with 11 bases between. The CDR3 has 13 amino acids. The whole variable domain, remainder taken from reference TRBV5-1 and TRBJ2-7, is KAGVTQTPRYLIKTRGQQVTLSCSPISGHRSVSWYQQTPGQGLQFLFEYFSETQRNKGNFPGRFSGRQFSNSRSEMNVSTLELGDSALYLCASSWTQNYEQYFGPGTRLTVT.

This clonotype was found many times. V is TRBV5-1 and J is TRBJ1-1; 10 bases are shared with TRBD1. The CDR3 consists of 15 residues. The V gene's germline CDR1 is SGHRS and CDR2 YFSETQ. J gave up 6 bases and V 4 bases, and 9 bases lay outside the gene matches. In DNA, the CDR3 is TGCGCCAGCAGCGCTTTACGTGGGACAGGGGCTGAAGCTTTCTTT. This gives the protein CASSALRGTGAEAFF. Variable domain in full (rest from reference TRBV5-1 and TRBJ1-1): KAGVTQTPRYLIKTRGQQVTLSCSPISGHRSVSWYQQTPGQGLQFLFEYFSETQRNKGNFPGRFSGRQFSNSRSEMNVSTLELGDSALYLCASSALRGTGAEAFFGQGTRLTVV.

CDR3 protein: CSARREGGTLQETQYF. The CDR3 nucleotides are TGCAGTGCTAGGAGGGAGGGGGGGACCCTGCAAGAGACCCAGTACTTC. The rearrangement joins TRBV20-1 to TRBJ2-5; D perhaps matches TRBD2 (7 bases). CDR3 length: 16 residues. The germline CDR1 and CDR2 sequences are DFQATT and SNEGSKA (reference sequence). V gave up 3 bases and J gave up 2 bases, with 19 bases separating them.

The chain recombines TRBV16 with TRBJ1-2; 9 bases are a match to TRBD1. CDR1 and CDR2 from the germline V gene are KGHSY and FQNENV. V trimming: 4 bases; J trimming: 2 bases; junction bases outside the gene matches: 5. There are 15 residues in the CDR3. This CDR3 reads CASSLGTGYNYGYTF. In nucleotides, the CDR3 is TGTGCCAGCAGCCTCGGGACAGGGTACAACTATGGCTACACCTTC.

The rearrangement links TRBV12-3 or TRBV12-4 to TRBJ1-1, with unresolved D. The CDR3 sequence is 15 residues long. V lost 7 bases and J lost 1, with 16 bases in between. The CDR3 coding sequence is TGTGCCAGCACCCTAGATGGTTTGGGGAACACTGAAGCTTTCTTT. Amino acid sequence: CASTLDGLGNTEAFF.

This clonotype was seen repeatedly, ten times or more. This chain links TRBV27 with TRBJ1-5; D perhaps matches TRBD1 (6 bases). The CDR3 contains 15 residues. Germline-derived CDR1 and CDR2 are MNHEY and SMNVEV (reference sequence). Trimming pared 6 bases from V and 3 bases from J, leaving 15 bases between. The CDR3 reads CASSPARGLNQPQHF. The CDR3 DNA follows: TGTGCCAGCAGCCCTGCCAGGGGCCTCAATCAGCCCCAGCATTTT.

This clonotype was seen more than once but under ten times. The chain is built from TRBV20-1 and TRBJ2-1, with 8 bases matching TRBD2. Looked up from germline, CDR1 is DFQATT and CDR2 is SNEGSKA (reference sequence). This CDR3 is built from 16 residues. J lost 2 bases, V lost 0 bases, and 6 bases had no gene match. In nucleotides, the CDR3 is TGCAGTGCTAGAGACGGGAGGCGGGGGGCCTACAATGAGCAGTTCTTC. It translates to CSARDGRRGAYNEQFF.

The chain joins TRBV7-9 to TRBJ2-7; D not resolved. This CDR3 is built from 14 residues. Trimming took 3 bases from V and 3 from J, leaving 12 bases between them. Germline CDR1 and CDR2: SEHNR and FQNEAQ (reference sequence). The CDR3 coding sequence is TGTGCCAGCAGCTTCGGTGACATCTACTACGAGCAGTACTTC. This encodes CASSFGDIYYEQYF.

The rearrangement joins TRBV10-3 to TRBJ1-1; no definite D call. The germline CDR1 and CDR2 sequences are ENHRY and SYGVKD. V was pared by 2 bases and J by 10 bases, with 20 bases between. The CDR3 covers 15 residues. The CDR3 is CAISEQPGARMVAFF. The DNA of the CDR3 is TGTGCCATCAGTGAGCAACCGGGAGCGCGCATGGTAGCTTTCTTT.

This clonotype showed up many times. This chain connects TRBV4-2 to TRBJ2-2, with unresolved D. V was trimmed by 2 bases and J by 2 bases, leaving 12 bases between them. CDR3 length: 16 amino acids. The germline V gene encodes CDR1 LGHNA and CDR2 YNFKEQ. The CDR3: CASSQPDESNTGELFF. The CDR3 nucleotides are TGTGCCAGCAGCCAACCAGATGAAAGTAACACCGGGGAGCTGTTTTTT.

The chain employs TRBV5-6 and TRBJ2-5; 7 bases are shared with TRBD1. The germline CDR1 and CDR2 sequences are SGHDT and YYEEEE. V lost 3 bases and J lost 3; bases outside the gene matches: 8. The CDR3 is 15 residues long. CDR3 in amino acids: CASSSRQTGKETQYF. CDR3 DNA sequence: TGTGCCAGCAGCTCAAGGCAGACAGGGAAAGAGACCCAGTACTTC.

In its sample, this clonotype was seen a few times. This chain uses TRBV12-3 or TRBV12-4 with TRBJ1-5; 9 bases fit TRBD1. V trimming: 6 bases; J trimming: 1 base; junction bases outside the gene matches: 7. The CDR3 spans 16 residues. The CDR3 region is CASRITTGGSNQPQHF. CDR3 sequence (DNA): TGTGCCAGCAGGATAACGACAGGGGGGAGCAATCAGCCCCAGCATTTT.

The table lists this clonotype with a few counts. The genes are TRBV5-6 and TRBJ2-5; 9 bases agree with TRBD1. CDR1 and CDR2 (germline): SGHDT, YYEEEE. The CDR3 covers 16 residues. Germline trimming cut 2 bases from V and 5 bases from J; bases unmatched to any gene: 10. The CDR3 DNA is TGTGCCAGCAGCTTCTATCGGACAGGGGCCGGCGAGACCCAGTACTTC. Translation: CASSFYRTGAGETQYF.

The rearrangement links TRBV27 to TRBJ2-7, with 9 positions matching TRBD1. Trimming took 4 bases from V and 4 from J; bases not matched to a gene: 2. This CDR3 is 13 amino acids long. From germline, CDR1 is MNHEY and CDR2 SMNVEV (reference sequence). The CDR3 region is CASSYRGLYEQYF. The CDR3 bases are TGTGCCAGCAGTTACAGGGGGCTTTACGAGCAGTACTTC.

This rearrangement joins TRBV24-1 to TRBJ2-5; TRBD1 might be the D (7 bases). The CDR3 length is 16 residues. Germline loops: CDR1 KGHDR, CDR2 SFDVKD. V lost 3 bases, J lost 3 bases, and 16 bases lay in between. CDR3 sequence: CATSDRGQGGKETQYF. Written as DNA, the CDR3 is TGTGCCACCAGTGATCGGGGGCAGGGGGGCAAAGAGACCCAGTACTTC.

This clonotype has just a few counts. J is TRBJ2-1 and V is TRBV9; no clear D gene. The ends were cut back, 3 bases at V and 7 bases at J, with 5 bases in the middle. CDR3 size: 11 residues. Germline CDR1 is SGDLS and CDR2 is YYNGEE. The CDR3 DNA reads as TGTGCCAGCAGCGGAAAAAATGAGCAGTTCTTC. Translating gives CASSGKNEQFF.

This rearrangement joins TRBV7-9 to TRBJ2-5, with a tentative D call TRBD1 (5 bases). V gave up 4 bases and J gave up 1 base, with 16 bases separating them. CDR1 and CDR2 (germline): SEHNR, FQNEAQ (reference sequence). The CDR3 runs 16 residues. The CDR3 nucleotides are TGTGCCAGCAGCTCTTCTCAACAGGTTTCCCAAGAGACCCAGTACTTC. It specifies CASSSSQQVSQETQYF.

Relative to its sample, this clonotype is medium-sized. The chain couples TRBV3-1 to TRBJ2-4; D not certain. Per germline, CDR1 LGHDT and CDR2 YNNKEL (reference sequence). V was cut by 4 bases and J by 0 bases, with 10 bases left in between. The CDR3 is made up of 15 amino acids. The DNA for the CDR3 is TGTGCCAGCAGCCCAGACAAGCTAGCCAAAAACATTCAGTACTTC. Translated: CASSPDKLAKNIQYF.

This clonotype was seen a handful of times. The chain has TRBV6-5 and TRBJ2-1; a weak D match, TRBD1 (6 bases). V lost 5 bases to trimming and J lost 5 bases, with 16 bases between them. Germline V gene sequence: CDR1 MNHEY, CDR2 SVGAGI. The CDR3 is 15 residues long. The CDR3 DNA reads TGTGCCAGCAGTCCACTTGACAGGTTCCACAATGAGCAGTTCTTC. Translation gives CASSPLDRFHNEQFF.

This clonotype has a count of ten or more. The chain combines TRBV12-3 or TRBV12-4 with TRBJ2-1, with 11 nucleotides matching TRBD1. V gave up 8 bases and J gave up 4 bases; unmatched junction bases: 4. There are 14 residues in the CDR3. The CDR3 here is CASGTGGLYNEQFF. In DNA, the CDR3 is TGTGCCAGCGGGACAGGGGGACTTTACAATGAGCAGTTCTTC.

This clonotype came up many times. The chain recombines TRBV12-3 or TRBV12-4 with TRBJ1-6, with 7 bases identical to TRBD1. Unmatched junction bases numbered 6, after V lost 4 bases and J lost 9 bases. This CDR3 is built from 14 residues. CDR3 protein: CASSSRQGGSPLHF. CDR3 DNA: TGTGCCAGCAGTTCTCGGCAGGGGGGTTCACCCCTCCACTTT.

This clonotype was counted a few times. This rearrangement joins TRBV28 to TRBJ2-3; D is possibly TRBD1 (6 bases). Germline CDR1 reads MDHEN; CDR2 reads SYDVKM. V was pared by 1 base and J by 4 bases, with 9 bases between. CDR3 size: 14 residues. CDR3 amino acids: CASSLLGAADTQYF. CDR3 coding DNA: TGTGCCAGCAGTTTATTGGGGGCAGCAGATACGCAGTATTTT.

CDR3 sequence: CASSYFTSGGGDEQFF. Written as DNA, the CDR3 is TGTGCCAGCAGTTACTTTACAAGCGGGGGAGGGGATGAGCAGTTCTTC. V is TRBV6-5 and J is TRBJ2-1, with 8 bases that match TRBD2. Trimming took 1 base from V and 8 from J; bases not matched to a gene: 10. This CDR3 has 16 residues. Germline V gives CDR1 MNHEY, CDR2 SVGAGI.

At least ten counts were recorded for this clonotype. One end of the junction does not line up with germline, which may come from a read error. In DNA form, the CDR3 reads TGTGCTAGCAGCTTAGAGTGGGGGCCCAATGAGCAGTTCTTC. Residues: CASSLEWGPNEQFF. The chain has TRBV7-7 and TRBJ2-1; D is perhaps TRBD1 (6 bases). Germline V CDR1 and CDR2: SSHAT, FNYEAQ (reference sequence). This CDR3 has 14 residues.

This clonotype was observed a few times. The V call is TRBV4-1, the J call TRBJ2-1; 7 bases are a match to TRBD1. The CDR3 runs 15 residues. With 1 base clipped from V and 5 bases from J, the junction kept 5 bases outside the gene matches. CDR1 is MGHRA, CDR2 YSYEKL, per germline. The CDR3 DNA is TGCGCCAGCAGCCAAGCTACAGGGGCGAACAATGAGCAGTTCTTC. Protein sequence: CASSQATGANNEQFF.

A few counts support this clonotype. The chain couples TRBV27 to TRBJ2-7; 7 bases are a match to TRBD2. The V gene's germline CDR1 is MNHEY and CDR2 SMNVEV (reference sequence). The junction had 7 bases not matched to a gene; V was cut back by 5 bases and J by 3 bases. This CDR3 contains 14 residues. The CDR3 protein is CASSPSGGLYEQYF. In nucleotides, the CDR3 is TGTGCCAGCAGTCCCTCGGGGGGTCTCTACGAGCAGTACTTC.